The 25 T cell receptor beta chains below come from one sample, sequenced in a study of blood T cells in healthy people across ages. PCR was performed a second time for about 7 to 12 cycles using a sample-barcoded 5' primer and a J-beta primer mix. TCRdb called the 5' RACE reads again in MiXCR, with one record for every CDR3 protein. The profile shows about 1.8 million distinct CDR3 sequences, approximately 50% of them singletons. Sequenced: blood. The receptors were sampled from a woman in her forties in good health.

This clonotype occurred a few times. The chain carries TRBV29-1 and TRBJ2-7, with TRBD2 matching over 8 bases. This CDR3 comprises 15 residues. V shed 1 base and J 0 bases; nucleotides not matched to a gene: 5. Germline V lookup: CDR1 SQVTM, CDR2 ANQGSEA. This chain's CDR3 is CSVEGLAGVSYEQYF. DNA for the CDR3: TGCAGCGTTGAAGGCCTAGCGGGCGTCTCCTACGAGCAGTACTTC.

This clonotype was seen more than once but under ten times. CDR3 nucleotide sequence: TGTGCCAGCAGCCAAGATTCTGCCCGGGAGACCCAGTACTTC. This gives the protein CASSQDSARETQYF. The chain uses TRBV3-1 and TRBJ2-5; D is ambiguous. Trimming took 0 bases from V and 5 from J, leaving 10 bases between them. This CDR3 comprises 14 residues. The germline gives CDR1 LGHDT, CDR2 YNNKEL (reference sequence).

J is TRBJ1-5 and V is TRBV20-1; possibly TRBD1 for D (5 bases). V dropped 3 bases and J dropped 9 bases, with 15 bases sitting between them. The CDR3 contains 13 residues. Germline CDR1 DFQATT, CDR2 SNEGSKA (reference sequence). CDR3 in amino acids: CSASKDGQTPQHF. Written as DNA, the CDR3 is TGCAGTGCTAGCAAGGACGGACAAACGCCCCAGCATTTT.

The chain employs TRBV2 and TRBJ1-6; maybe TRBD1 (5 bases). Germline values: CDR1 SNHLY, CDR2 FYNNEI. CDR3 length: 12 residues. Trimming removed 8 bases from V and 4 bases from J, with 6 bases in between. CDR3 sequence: CASGTYNSPLHF. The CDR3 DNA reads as TGTGCCAGCGGGACTTATAATTCACCCCTCCACTTT.

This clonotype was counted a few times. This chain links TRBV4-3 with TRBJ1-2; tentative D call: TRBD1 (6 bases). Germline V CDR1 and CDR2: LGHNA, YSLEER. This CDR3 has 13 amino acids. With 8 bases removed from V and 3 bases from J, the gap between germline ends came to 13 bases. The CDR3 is CASGNRDYYGYTF. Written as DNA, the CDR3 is TGCGCCAGCGGAAACAGGGATTACTATGGCTACACCTTC.

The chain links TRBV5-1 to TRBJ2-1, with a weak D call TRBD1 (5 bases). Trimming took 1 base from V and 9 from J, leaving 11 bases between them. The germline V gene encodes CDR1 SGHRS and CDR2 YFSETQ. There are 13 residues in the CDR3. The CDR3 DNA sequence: TGCGCCAGCAGCTTGATGACAGTCGGTGAGCAGTTCTTC. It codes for CASSLMTVGEQFF.

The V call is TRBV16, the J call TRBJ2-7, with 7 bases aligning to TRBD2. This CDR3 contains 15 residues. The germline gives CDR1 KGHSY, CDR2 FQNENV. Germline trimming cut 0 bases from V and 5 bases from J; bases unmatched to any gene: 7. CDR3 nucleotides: TGTGCCAGCAGCCAATCCCACTTGGGAGGGAACGAGCAGTACTTC. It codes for CASSQSHLGGNEQYF.

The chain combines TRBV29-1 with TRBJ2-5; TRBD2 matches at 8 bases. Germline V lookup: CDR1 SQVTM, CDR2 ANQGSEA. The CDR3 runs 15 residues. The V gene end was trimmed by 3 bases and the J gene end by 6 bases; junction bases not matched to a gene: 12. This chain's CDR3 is CSVDPQRGPHQTQYF. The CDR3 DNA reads TGCAGCGTTGACCCCCAGCGGGGGCCCCATCAGACCCAGTACTTC.

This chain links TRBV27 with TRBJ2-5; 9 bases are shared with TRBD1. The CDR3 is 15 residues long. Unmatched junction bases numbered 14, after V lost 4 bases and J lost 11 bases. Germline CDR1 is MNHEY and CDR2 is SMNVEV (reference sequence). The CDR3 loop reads CASSSYRGPNNEQYF. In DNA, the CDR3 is TGTGCCAGCAGTTCCTACAGGGGGCCTAACAATGAGCAGTACTTC.

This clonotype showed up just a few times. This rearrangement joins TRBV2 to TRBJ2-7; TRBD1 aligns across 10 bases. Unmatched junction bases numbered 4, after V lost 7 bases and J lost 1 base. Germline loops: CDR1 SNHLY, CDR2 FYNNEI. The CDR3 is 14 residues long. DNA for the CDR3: TGTGCCAGCAAGGGGGACAGGGGTTCCTACGAGCAGTACTTC. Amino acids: CASKGDRGSYEQYF.

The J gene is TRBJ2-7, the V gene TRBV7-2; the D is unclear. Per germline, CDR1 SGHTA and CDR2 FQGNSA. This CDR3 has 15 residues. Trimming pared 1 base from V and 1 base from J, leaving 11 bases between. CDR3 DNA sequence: TGTGCCAGCAGCTTAGGGCAGTTTTTTTCCTACGAGCAGTACTTC. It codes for CASSLGQFFSYEQYF.

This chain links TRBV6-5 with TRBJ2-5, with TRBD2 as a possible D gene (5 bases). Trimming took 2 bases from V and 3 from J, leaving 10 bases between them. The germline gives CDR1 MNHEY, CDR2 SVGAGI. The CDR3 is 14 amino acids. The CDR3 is CASSYARVEETQYF. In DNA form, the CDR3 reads TGTGCCAGCAGTTACGCGAGGGTGGAAGAGACCCAGTACTTC.

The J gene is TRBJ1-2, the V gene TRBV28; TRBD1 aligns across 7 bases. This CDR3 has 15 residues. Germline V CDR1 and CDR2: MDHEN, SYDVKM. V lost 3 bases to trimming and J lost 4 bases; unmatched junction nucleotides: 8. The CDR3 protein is CASSLGGGRGYGYTF. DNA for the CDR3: TGTGCCAGCAGTTTGGGAGGGGGCAGGGGCTATGGCTACACCTTC.

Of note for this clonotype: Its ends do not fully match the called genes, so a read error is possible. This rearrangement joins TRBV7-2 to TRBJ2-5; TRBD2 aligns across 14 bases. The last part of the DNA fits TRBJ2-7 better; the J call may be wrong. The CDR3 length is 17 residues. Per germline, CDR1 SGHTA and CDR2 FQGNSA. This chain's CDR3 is CAGSLEGTSGGFYEQYF. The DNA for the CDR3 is TGTGCCGGCAGCTTAGAAGGGACTAGCGGGGGATTCTACGAGCAGTACTTC.

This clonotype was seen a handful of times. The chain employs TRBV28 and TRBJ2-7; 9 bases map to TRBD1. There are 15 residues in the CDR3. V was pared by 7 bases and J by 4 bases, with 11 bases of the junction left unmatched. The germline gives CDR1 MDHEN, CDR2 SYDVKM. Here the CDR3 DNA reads TGTGCCAGCACCTCCCCGGGACAGGGTCGGTACGAGCAGTACTTC. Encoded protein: CASTSPGQGRYEQYF.

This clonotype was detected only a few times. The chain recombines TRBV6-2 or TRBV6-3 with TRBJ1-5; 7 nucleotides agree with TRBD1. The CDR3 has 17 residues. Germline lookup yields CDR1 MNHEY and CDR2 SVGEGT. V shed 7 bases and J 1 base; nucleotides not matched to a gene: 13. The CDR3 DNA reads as TGTGCCAGCATGGGGACAGTAATCGGTGGGAGCAATCAGCCCCAGCATTTT. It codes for CASMGTVIGGSNQPQHF.

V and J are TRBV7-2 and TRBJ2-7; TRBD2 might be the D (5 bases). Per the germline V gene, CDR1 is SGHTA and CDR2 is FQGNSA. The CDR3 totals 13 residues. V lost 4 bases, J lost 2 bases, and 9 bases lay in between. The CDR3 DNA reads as TGTGCCAGCAGCTGGACGACTACCTACGAGCAGTACTTC. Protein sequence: CASSWTTTYEQYF.

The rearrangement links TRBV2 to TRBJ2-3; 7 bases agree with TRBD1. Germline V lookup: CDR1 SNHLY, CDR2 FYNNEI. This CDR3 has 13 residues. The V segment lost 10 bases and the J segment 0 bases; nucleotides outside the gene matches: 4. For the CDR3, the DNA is TGTGCCACCGACAGGGCGAGCACAGATACGCAGTATTTT. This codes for CATDRASTDTQYF. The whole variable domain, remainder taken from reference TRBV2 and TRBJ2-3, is EPEVTQTPSHQVTQMGQEVILRCVPISNHLYFYWYRQILGQKVEFLVSFYNNEISEKSEIFDDQFSVERPDGSNFTLKIRSTKLEDSAMYFCATDRASTDTQYFGPGTRLTVL.

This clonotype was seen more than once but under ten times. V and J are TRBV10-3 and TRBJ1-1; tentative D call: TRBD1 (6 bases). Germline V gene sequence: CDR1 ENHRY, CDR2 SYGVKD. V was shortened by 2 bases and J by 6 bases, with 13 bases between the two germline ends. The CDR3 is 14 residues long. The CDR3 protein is CAISEAQGNPEAFF. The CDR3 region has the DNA TGTGCCATCAGTGAGGCACAGGGTAACCCTGAAGCTTTCTTT.

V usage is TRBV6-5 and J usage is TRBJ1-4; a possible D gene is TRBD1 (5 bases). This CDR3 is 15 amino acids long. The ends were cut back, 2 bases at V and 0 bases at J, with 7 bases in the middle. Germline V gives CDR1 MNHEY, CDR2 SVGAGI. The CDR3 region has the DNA TGTGCCAGCAGTTACGGCAGGGCAACTAATGAAAAACTGTTTTTT. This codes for CASSYGRATNEKLFF.

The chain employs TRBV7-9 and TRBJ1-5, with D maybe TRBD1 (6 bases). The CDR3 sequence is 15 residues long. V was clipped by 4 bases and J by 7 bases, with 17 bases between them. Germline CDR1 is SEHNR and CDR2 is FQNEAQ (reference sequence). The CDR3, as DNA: TGTGCCAGCAGCTCTGGGGGGGCGGAAAGGCAGCCCCAGCATTTT. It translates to CASSSGGAERQPQHF.

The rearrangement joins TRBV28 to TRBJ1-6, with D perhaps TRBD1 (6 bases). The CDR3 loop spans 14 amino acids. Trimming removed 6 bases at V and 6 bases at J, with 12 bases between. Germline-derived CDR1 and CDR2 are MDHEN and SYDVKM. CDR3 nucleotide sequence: TGTGCCAGCAGCGCGACAGGCAGTAATTCACCCCTCCACTTT. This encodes CASSATGSNSPLHF.

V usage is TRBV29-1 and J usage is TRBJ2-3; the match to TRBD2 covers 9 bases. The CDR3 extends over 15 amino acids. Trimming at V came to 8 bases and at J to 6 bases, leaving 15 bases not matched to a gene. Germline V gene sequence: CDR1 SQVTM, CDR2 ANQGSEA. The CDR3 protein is CSFVGLAGAGDTQYF. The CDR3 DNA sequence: TGCAGCTTCGTAGGATTAGCGGGGGCGGGGGATACGCAGTATTTT.

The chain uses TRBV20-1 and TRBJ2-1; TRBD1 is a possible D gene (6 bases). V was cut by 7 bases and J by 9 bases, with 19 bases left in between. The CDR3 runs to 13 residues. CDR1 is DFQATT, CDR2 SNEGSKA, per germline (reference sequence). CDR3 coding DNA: TGCAGTGGGTCGACAGGTTTTACGGGTGAGCAGTTCTTC. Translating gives CSGSTGFTGEQFF.

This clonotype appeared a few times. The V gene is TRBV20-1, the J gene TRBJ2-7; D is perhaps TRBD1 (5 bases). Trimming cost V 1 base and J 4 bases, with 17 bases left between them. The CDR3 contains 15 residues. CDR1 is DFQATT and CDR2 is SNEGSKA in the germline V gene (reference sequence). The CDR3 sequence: CSARAKTGATYEQYF. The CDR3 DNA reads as TGCAGTGCTAGAGCCAAAACAGGCGCGACGTACGAGCAGTACTTC.